Below are 14 T cell receptor beta chains sequenced from a single sample in a study of regulatory T cells in long-lasting Graves disease. Time point defined: newly diagnosed GD, antithyroid drugs for less than 3 months. RNA extracted from PBMCs served as the sequencing template. Investigators prepared the TCR beta libraries by applying iRepertoire HTBI primers and Arm-PCR of CDR3 regions. TCRdb re-called the multiplex PCR reads through MiXCR, storing one row per CDR3 protein. The data show 500,000 to 700,000 distinct CDR3 sequences, about 15% seen once. In addition, the sample was reused for a study of T cells in Graves' hyperthyroidism and ophthalmopathy.

The sequencing here drew on peripheral blood mononuclear cells (PBMCs), taken at new diagnosis, from a patient treated with antithyroid drugs. Source of these receptors: a woman aged 25 to 39 with Graves disease.

The chain recombines TRBV5-6 with TRBJ1-5, with D maybe TRBD1 (5 bases). Germline CDR1 and CDR2: SGHDT and YYEEEE. The V and J ends lost 5 bases and 0 bases respectively, with 12 bases between them. The CDR3 has 15 amino acids. The CDR3 region is CASSPGRYSNQPQHF. As DNA, the CDR3 is TGTGCCAGCAGTCCGGGACGGTATAGCAATCAGCCCCAGCATTTT.

This clonotype was seen ten or more times. This chain joins TRBV29-1 and TRBJ1-2; D is possibly TRBD1 (6 bases). Trimming took 4 bases from V and 4 from J, leaving 10 bases between them. The CDR3 is 12 amino acids. Germline V lookup: CDR1 SQVTM, CDR2 ANQGSEA. Here the CDR3 reads CSVAAGVYGYTF. In nucleotides, the CDR3 is TGCAGCGTTGCGGCAGGGGTCTATGGCTACACCTTC.

J is TRBJ1-4 and V is TRBV15; no clear D gene. Germline loops: CDR1 LNHNV, CDR2 YYDKDF (reference sequence). Trimming took 1 base from V and 6 from J, leaving 6 bases between them. CDR3 length: 13 amino acids. The CDR3 DNA reads TGTGCCACCAGCAGAGTTGACGATGAAAAACTGTTTTTT. It yields the protein CATSRVDDEKLFF.

Concerning this clonotype itself: The junction shows a germline mismatch at one end, possibly a read error. The V and J genes are TRBV2 and TRBJ1-5, with a tentative D call TRBD1 (5 bases). This CDR3 is 17 amino acids long. Germline V gives CDR1 SNHLY, CDR2 FYNNEI. The CDR3 loop reads CASSRRPGGGSSQPQHF. The CDR3, as DNA: TGTGCCAGCAGTCGGAGACCCGGCGGGGGAAGCAGTCAGCCCCAGCATTTT.

There are a few counts of this clonotype. The V call is TRBV10-2, the J call TRBJ2-7; D uncertain. Germline V gene lookup returns CDR1 WSHSY and CDR2 SAAADI. The CDR3 covers 16 residues. Deletions cut 0 bases from V and 5 bases from J, with 17 bases between. CDR3 region: CASSESIGSPSDEQYF. The DNA of the CDR3 is TGCGCCAGCAGTGAGTCGATCGGGTCCCCGAGCGACGAGCAGTACTTC.

This clonotype was recorded a few times. V usage is TRBV24-1 and J usage is TRBJ2-7; TRBD2 matches at 7 bases. The V segment lost 4 bases and the J segment 3 bases; nucleotides outside the gene matches: 8. Germline V CDR1 and CDR2: KGHDR, SFDVKD. This CDR3 has 15 amino acids. The CDR3 reads CATSDGRPGGYEQYF. CDR3 coding DNA: TGTGCCACCAGTGACGGACGCCCGGGGGGCTACGAGCAGTACTTC.

In its sample, this clonotype was seen many times. V usage is TRBV12-3 or TRBV12-4 and J usage is TRBJ1-1, with D possibly matching TRBD1 (6 bases). This CDR3 is 14 amino acids long. V lost 7 bases and J 1 base, leaving 13 bases between the germline ends. DNA for the CDR3: TGTGCCAGCATCGGCCCAGGGGAGAACACTGAAGCTTTCTTT. This translates into CASIGPGENTEAFF.

In its sample, this clonotype was seen many times. V and J are TRBV7-8 and TRBJ2-7; TRBD2 aligns across 13 bases. The germline V gene has CDR1 SGHVS and CDR2 FQNEAQ. The V segment lost 1 base and the J segment 7 bases; nucleotides outside the gene matches: 1. The CDR3 covers 14 residues. CDR3 protein: CASSLGLAGGEQYF. The CDR3 bases are TGTGCCAGCAGCTTAGGACTAGCGGGAGGAGAGCAGTACTTC.

There are many counts of this clonotype. The rearrangement joins TRBV12-3 or TRBV12-4 to TRBJ2-7, with 14 bases matching TRBD2. J gave up 10 bases and V 5 bases, and 4 bases lay outside the gene matches. There are 13 residues in the CDR3. In DNA, the CDR3 is TGTGCCAGCAGTACCGGGACTAGCGGGAGTCAGTACTTC. As protein: CASSTGTSGSQYF.

This clonotype was seen only a few times. The junction and the germline gene differ at one end; a read error may be behind it. V gene TRBV7-2 combines with J gene TRBJ2-1, with unresolved D. Per germline, CDR1 SGHTA and CDR2 FQGNSA. The CDR3 totals 13 residues. The CDR3 nucleotides are TGTGCCGGCAGCTTAGGAGTCAGGTGGGAGCAGTTCTTC. Its protein product is CAGSLGVRWEQFF.

This clonotype was counted ten times or more. The CDR3 nucleotides read TGTGCCAGCAGCTTATCGTATTATGGCTACACCTTC. This encodes CASSLSYYGYTF. V is TRBV7-9 and J is TRBJ1-2; D remains ambiguous. The length of the CDR3 is 12 residues. The germline V gene has CDR1 SEHNR and CDR2 FQNEAQ (reference sequence). V lost 2 bases, J lost 5 bases, and 6 bases lay in between.

The table lists this clonotype with a few counts. V usage is TRBV7-9 and J usage is TRBJ1-1; the D is unclear. CDR3 length: 12 residues. V was clipped by 5 bases and J by 7 bases, with 11 bases between them. Germline V gene lookup returns CDR1 SEHNR and CDR2 FQNEAQ (reference sequence). The CDR3 spells CASSPPHLEAFF. CDR3 DNA: TGTGCCAGCAGCCCACCTCACCTTGAAGCTTTCTTT.

This clonotype turned up a few times. The chain is built from TRBV18 and TRBJ2-7, with 10 bases aligning to TRBD1. V dropped 2 bases and J dropped 6; count of bases not matched to a gene: 4. CDR1 is KGHSH, CDR2 LQKENI, per germline. CDR3 length equals 14 residues. The CDR3 DNA sequence: TGTGCCAGCTCACCAGACAGGGGGCGAGTCGAGCAGTACTTC. Translating gives CASSPDRGRVEQYF.

Many counts were recorded for this clonotype. The chain carries TRBV2 and TRBJ1-2; 8 positions match TRBD1. CDR1 is SNHLY and CDR2 is FYNNEI in the germline V gene. The CDR3 spans 16 residues. Trimming cost V 4 bases and J 7 bases; bases outside gene matches: 14. The CDR3 protein is CASSGETDREPFGYTF. Here the CDR3 DNA reads TGTGCCAGCAGTGGAGAAACGGACAGGGAGCCTTTTGGCTACACCTTC.